Below, 7 T cell receptor beta chains from the same sample are listed, as sequenced in a study of early T cells in non-severe SARS-CoV-2 infection. TCRdb re-derived calls from the 5' RACE reads in MiXCR, one entry per CDR3 protein. Of approximately 70,000 distinct CDR3 sequences in the sample, around 13% were seen once. Material: whole blood. These receptors were taken from an adult who was a healthcare worker with PCR-confirmed SARS-CoV-2 infection or an uninfected control (not recorded which).

This clonotype occurred a few times. The rearrangement joins TRBV5-1 to TRBJ2-1; D call uncertain. The CDR3 extends over 14 amino acids. V lost 0 bases, J lost 3 bases, and 7 bases lay in between. Germline V gene sequence: CDR1 SGHRS, CDR2 YFSETQ. In nucleotides, the CDR3 is TGCGCCAGCAGCTTGGGCGACAACTACAATGAGCAGTTCTTC. It yields the protein CASSLGDNYNEQFF.

This chain links TRBV4-1 with TRBJ1-4; weak D call: TRBD1 (5 bases). The CDR3 covers 15 residues. V lost 3 bases and J 4 bases, leaving 12 bases between the germline ends. Germline V gene sequence: CDR1 MGHRA, CDR2 YSYEKL. This CDR3 is CASSHPGFLNEKLFF. CDR3 in DNA: TGCGCCAGCAGCCACCCAGGGTTTCTTAATGAAAAACTGTTTTTT.

This clonotype was counted between two and nine times. The chain couples TRBV29-1 to TRBJ2-6; D gene unclear. Deletions cut 4 bases from V and 4 bases from J, with 5 bases between. CDR3 length: 12 residues. CDR1 is SQVTM, CDR2 ANQGSEA, per germline. The CDR3 spells CSVGSGANVLTF. In nucleotides, the CDR3 is TGCAGCGTTGGTTCAGGGGCCAACGTCCTGACTTTC.

This clonotype was seen ten or more times. The chain is built from TRBV12-3 or TRBV12-4 and TRBJ1-2; 10 positions match TRBD1. The CDR3 runs 15 residues. Trimming took 1 base from V and 2 from J; bases not matched to a gene: 1. CDR3 in DNA: TGTGCCAGCAGTTTAGGGGGACAGGGGAACTATGGCTACACCTTC. Translation: CASSLGGQGNYGYTF.

Only a few counts were recorded for this clonotype. V gene TRBV3-1 combines with J gene TRBJ1-6; possibly TRBD1 for D (5 bases). This CDR3 region has 12 residues. Germline V gene data show CDR1 as LGHDT and CDR2 as YNNKEL (reference sequence). The DNA of the CDR3 is TGTGCACCCAAACAGGATAGATCACCCCTCCACTTT. Translated, it gives CAPKQDRSPLHF.

This clonotype showed up just a few times. The V gene is TRBV5-1, the J gene TRBJ2-1; no definite D call. The CDR3 loop spans 12 amino acids. CDR1 and CDR2 (germline): SGHRS, YFSETQ. Trimming took off 4 bases at V and 6 bases at J, with 8 bases between the two ends. The CDR3 loop reads CASSREGNEQFF. In DNA, the CDR3 is TGCGCCAGCAGCAGGGAAGGCAATGAGCAGTTCTTC.

V is TRBV4-1 and J is TRBJ2-3; D may be TRBD1 or TRBD2 (5 bases each). Trimming removed 4 bases from V and 6 bases from J, with 14 bases in between. Germline V gives CDR1 MGHRA, CDR2 YSYEKL. The CDR3 extends over 14 amino acids. CDR3 coding DNA: TGCGCCAGCAGCCCCGGGACGAGTGCGGATACGCAGTATTTT. Amino acid sequence: CASSPGTSADTQYF.